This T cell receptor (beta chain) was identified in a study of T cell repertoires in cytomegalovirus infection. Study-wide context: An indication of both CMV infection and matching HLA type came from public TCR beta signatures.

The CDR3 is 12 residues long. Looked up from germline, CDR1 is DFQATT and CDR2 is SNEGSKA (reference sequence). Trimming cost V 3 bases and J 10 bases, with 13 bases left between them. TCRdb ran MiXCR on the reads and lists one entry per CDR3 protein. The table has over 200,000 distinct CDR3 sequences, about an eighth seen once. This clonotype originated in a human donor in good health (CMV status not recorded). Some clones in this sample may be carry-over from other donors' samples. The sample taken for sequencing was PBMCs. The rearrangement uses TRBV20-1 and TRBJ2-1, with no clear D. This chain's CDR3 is CSARFVSFEQFF. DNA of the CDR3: TGCAGTGCTAGGTTTGTCTCCTTCGAGCAGTTCTTC.